This TCR beta chain was sequenced for a study of cytomegalovirus exposure and HLA in healthy donors. The PCR used 60 Vbeta and 13 Jbeta primers. Method: immunoSEQ multiplex PCR; TCRdb's copy keeps in-frame clones and lacks some. The sample has 150,000 to 200,000 clones; approximately 82% are singletons. Germline V CDR1 and CDR2: LGHNA, YSLEER. Trimming pared 0 bases from V and 0 bases from J, leaving 14 bases between. The length of the CDR3 is 17 residues. This clone appeared a few times. Antigen unknown. Regarding the study as a whole: Most of the TCR beta V segments (in an earlier analysis) were productive either about 87% or about 30% of the time. Later analysis revealed greater clonal expansion in HLA-associated TCR beta chains than in equally common others. The investigators catalogued 164 TCR beta chains as cytomegalovirus-associated.

The source material was PBMCs. This receptor was obtained from a woman younger than 45 in good health and CMV-seronegative. The chain has TRBV4-3 and TRBJ1-1; tentatively, D is TRBD1 (5 bases). The DNA of the CDR3 is TGCGCCAGCAGCCAAGATGTTGGGGCAGCTATGAACACTGAAGCTTTCTTT. Its protein is CASSQDVGAAMNTEAFF.